This is a list of T cell receptor beta chains from one sample in a study of spatial heterogeneity in lung cancer. TCRdb re-derived calls from the 5' RACE reads in MiXCR, one entry per CDR3 protein. The table shows tens of thousands of distinct CDR3 sequences, with about 3% occurring only once. The sequencing here drew on PBMCs, taken at surgery. The receptors stem from a female donor with early-stage non-small cell lung cancer. Both conserved end residues are part of each CDR3. A D gene is named only where the DNA matches it firmly. Expanded clones are given a class, and other clones once, few, many or no size at all.

size	length	V	D	CDR3
few	15	TRBV5-1	TRBD2	CASSQGLAGVDEQFF
many	10	TRBV20-1	NA	CSASLYGYTF
many	14	TRBV6-1	NA	CASRSQAFYQPQHF
many	15	TRBV30	TRBD2	CAWSVGLAGEDEQFF
few	12	TRBV28	NA	CASSLEGNEQFF
NA	13	TRBV9	NA	CASSPALVGTQYF
many	13	TRBV18	NA	CASSPDSSYEQYF
few	16	TRBV25-1	NA	CASSESGAQHQETQYF
many	14	TRBV10-3	NA	CAIRASSSTDTQYF
many	16	TRBV12-3/TRBV12-4	TRBD2	CASSGPNLAGKYEQYF
many	17	TRBV19	NA	CASTPLSGTSNTGELFF
many	16	TRBV11-2	TRBD2	CASSLQGLALGNEQFF
many	15	TRBV20-1	NA	CSARGGRQVPQPQHF
many	14	TRBV20-1	TRBD2	CSARTSGGDWEQYF
many	17	TRBV20-1	TRBD2	CSARDEASGSFQETQYF
many	15	TRBV27	NA	CASSPRDGFYNEQFF